The 21 T cell receptor beta chains given below trace back to one sample, sequenced in a study of T cell responses to AZD1222 COVID-19 vaccine. Sequencing was performed with immunoSEQ multiplex PCR; in TCRdb, only in-frame clones are kept and a portion is missing. The sample lists around 120,000 clones, 92% occurring once. The material was peripheral blood, obtained on day 0 of AZD1222 vaccination. The receptors derive from an adult in good health.

In its sample, this clone was seen a few times. The CDR3 bases are TGCAGTGCCCCGACAGAAGGCTACACCTTC. Amino acid sequence: CSAPTEGYTF. The chain has TRBV20-1 and TRBJ1-2; tentatively, D is TRBD1 (5 bases). Germline CDR1 and CDR2: DFQATT and SNEGSKA (reference sequence). V lost 6 bases to trimming and J lost 8 bases, with 10 bases between them. The CDR3 runs 10 residues.

This chain links TRBV6-5 with TRBJ2-7; D might be TRBD2 (5 bases). V was shortened by 5 bases and J by 4 bases, with 15 bases between the two germline ends. CDR3 length equals 14 residues. CDR1 and CDR2 (germline): MNHEY, SVGAGI. For the CDR3, the DNA is TGTGCCAGCAGTCGGTTCGAGGGTCAATACGAGCAGTACTTC. It specifies CASSRFEGQYEQYF.

This clone showed up just once. The gene calls are TRBV10-2 and TRBJ1-1, with D possibly TRBD1 on 5 matching bases. Germline V CDR1 and CDR2: WSHSY, SAAADI. CDR3 length: 13 amino acids. Trimming left V 6 bases short and J 4 bases short, with 12 bases between. The CDR3 DNA is TGCGCCAGCAGGCCCACCCAGGGCACTGAAGCTTTCTTT. Its protein product is CASRPTQGTEAFF.

The chain uses TRBV15 and TRBJ2-7; no clear D. Germline V gives CDR1 LNHNV, CDR2 YYDKDF (reference sequence). V shed 4 bases and J shed 1 base, with 14 bases lying between them. The CDR3 covers 15 residues. CDR3 bases: TGTGCCACCAGCATCATGCAGGTTAAATCCTACGAGCAGTACTTC. Encoded protein: CATSIMQVKSYEQYF.

V gene TRBV29-1 combines with J gene TRBJ1-1; D is undetermined. V was clipped by 6 bases and J by 4 bases, with 9 bases between them. The CDR3 totals 11 residues. CDR1 is SQVTM, CDR2 ANQGSEA, per germline. DNA of the CDR3: TGCAGCGTCTCGAGGAGCACTGAAGCTTTCTTT. Translated: CSVSRSTEAFF.

This clone was counted between two and nine times. V and J are TRBV7-9 and TRBJ1-2; weak D call: TRBD1 (5 bases). The germline CDR1 and CDR2 sequences are SEHNR and FQNEAQ (reference sequence). The CDR3 totals 12 residues. The V and J ends lost 5 bases and 6 bases respectively, with 10 bases between them. CDR3 coding DNA: TGTGCCAGCAGCCAGGGAGGGAATGGCTACACCTTC. Protein: CASSQGGNGYTF.

The chain is built from TRBV28 and TRBJ1-1; TRBD1 is a possible D gene (5 bases). This CDR3 region has 17 residues. CDR1 is MDHEN, CDR2 SYDVKM, per germline. V was shortened by 3 bases and J by 4 bases, with 21 bases between the two germline ends. CDR3 loop: CASSFPPVGGEATEAFF. CDR3 sequence (DNA): TGTGCCAGCAGTTTTCCCCCAGTGGGGGGGGAGGCCACTGAAGCTTTCTTT.

This chain joins TRBV9 and TRBJ2-3, with 7 bases aligning to TRBD2. Germline V lookup: CDR1 SGDLS, CDR2 YYNGEE. The CDR3 sequence is 15 residues long. The trim removed 4 bases at V and 2 bases at J, leaving 7 bases unmatched. This chain's CDR3 is CASSPSGRPTDTQYF. In nucleotides, the CDR3 is TGTGCCAGCAGCCCCTCCGGGAGGCCCACAGATACGCAGTATTTT.

This clone is a singleton in its sample. The chain has TRBV18 and TRBJ2-7; 11 positions match TRBD2. The V gene's germline CDR1 is KGHSH and CDR2 LQKENI. J was trimmed by 5 bases and V by 0 bases; bases with no gene match: 0. The CDR3 is 14 residues long. Here the CDR3 reads CASSPPSGRDEQYF. CDR3 sequence (DNA): TGTGCCAGCTCACCACCTAGCGGGAGGGACGAGCAGTACTTC.

The genes are TRBV5-4 and TRBJ2-1, with 9 bases identical to TRBD2. The V gene end was trimmed by 0 bases and the J gene end by 13 bases; junction bases not matched to a gene: 11. There are 15 residues in the CDR3. The V gene's germline CDR1 is SGHNT and CDR2 YYREEE (reference sequence). The chain's CDR3 is CASSLAGGRAFSQFF. In DNA, the CDR3 is TGTGCCAGCAGCTTGGCGGGCGGGAGGGCCTTTAGTCAGTTCTTC. Filled out from reference TRBV5-4 and TRBJ2-1, the complete variable domain reads ETGVTQSPTHLIKTRGQQVTLRCSSQSGHNTVSWYQQALGQGPQFIFQYYREEENGRGNFPPRFSGLQFPNYSSELNVNALELDDSALYLCASSLAGGRAFSQFFGPGTRLTVL.

The chain carries TRBV3-1 (or the pseudogene TRBV3-2) and TRBJ2-2; the D is unclear. The CDR3 has 14 residues. Germline CDR1 and CDR2: LGHDT and YNNKEL (reference sequence). V lost 0 bases and J 4 bases, leaving 6 bases between the germline ends. This CDR3 is CASSQDWSTGELFF. The CDR3 nucleotides read TGTGCCAGCAGCCAAGATTGGTCCACCGGGGAGCTGTTTTTT.

V and J are TRBV3-1 (or the pseudogene TRBV3-2) and TRBJ1-1; possible D gene TRBD1, 6 bases. The CDR3 consists of 15 residues. Per germline, CDR1 LGHDT and CDR2 YNNKEL (reference sequence). V was clipped by 4 bases and J by 1 base, with 13 bases between them. The CDR3 is CASSLQGAPNTEAFF. CDR3 coding DNA: TGTGCCAGCAGCCTACAGGGAGCTCCGAACACTGAAGCTTTCTTT.

The chain links TRBV6-6 to TRBJ1-1; D is unclear. V was cut by 5 bases and J by 7 bases, with 8 bases left in between. This CDR3 has 11 residues. CDR1 and CDR2 from the germline V gene are MNHNY and SVGAGI (reference sequence). The chain's CDR3 is CASSKAGEAFF. DNA of the CDR3: TGTGCCAGCAGTAAGGCTGGTGAAGCTTTCTTT.

The V gene is TRBV5-1, the J gene TRBJ2-1; 9 bases are shared with TRBD2. The V gene's germline CDR1 is SGHRS and CDR2 YFSETQ. The CDR3 sequence is 20 residues long. V shed 0 bases and J 2 bases; nucleotides not matched to a gene: 15. This CDR3 reads CASSLGRREGTLSAYNEQFF. In DNA form, the CDR3 reads TGCGCCAGCAGCTTGGGTAGGCGGGAGGGCACCCTCTCGGCCTACAATGAGCAGTTCTTC.

CDR3 residues: CASSFGSGRRTGELFF. The CDR3 coding sequence is TGTGCCAGCAGCTTTGGTAGCGGGAGGCGAACCGGGGAGCTGTTTTTT. The J gene is TRBJ2-2, the V gene TRBV7-9, with 10 bases fitting TRBD2. The ends lost 3 bases at V and 5 bases at J; junction bases unmatched: 6. Germline values: CDR1 SEHNR, CDR2 FQNEAQ (reference sequence). The CDR3 is 16 residues long.

The CDR3 loop is CASSDQTYQETQYF. The CDR3 region has the DNA TGTGCCAGCAGCGACCAGACATACCAAGAGACCCAGTACTTC. This chain joins TRBV7-8 and TRBJ2-5; D is undetermined. Germline values: CDR1 SGHVS, CDR2 FQNEAQ. Trimming took 5 bases from V and 0 from J, leaving 10 bases between them. This CDR3 has 14 residues.

This rearrangement joins TRBV27 to TRBJ2-5; 15 bases fit TRBD2. Trimming took 5 bases from V and 6 from J; bases not matched to a gene: 1. The germline gives CDR1 MNHEY, CDR2 SMNVEV (reference sequence). The CDR3 length is 14 residues. The CDR3 sequence: CASSGLAGGKTQYF. The CDR3 DNA follows: TGTGCCAGCAGTGGACTAGCGGGAGGGAAGACCCAGTACTTC.

The chain recombines TRBV5-1 with TRBJ1-3; D not resolved. The CDR3 totals 16 residues. The V gene's germline CDR1 is SGHRS and CDR2 YFSETQ. V gave up 1 base and J gave up 1 base, with 12 bases separating them. The CDR3 DNA sequence: TGCGCCAGCAGCTTGAACACATTGGATTCTGGAAACACCATATATTTT. This codes for CASSLNTLDSGNTIYF.

The chain links TRBV4-1 to TRBJ1-6, with D possibly being TRBD1 (6 bases). V shed 3 bases and J shed 0 bases, with 21 bases lying between them. The germline V gene has CDR1 MGHRA and CDR2 YSYEKL. This CDR3 is 20 amino acids long. This CDR3 is CASSQETQGLGSSYNSPLHF. DNA of the CDR3: TGCGCCAGCAGCCAGGAAACACAGGGATTGGGAAGCTCCTATAATTCACCCCTCCACTTT.

This chain joins TRBV6-6 and TRBJ2-3, with D tentatively TRBD1 or TRBD2 (5 bases each). This CDR3 has 15 amino acids. V gave up 0 bases and J gave up 6 bases, with 13 bases separating them. Per germline, CDR1 MNHNY and CDR2 SVGAGI (reference sequence). CDR3 protein: CASSYSGLAVDTQYF. CDR3 nucleotides: TGTGCCAGCAGTTACTCGGGGCTAGCCGTCGATACGCAGTATTTT.

To note about this clone: Other DNA sequences in the same sample also yield this CDR3. The chain joins TRBV28 to TRBJ2-3; unclear D gene. V dropped 6 bases and J dropped 2 bases, with 6 bases sitting between them. The CDR3 extends over 12 amino acids. Germline V lookup: CDR1 MDHEN, CDR2 SYDVKM. The CDR3: CASSTPTDTQYF. The CDR3 coding sequence is TGTGCCAGCAGCACTCCCACAGATACGCAGTATTTT.